A selection of T cell receptor beta chains follows, all from one sample in a study of vaccination effects on CD4 cells after COVID-19. The table came from immunoSEQ multiplex PCR; TCRdb's copy has only in-frame clones and leaves some out. This repertoire shows 50,000 to 75,000 clones, about four fifths found once; its top ten account for 2.5%. These receptors have no identified antigens. Sequencing was performed on CD4+ T cells from PBMCs cultured with HCoV-229E spike peptides, taken before COVID-19 vaccination. These receptors were taken from a human donor who received a COVID-19 vaccine. Each CDR3 is given with its conserved first and last residue. The D gene is left open where the match is weak. For some rows the clone size is stated as once, few or many, or as a class when expanded; others skip it.

v_gene	abundance	j_gene	d_gene	CDR3aa	CDR3nt
TRBV4-2	-	TRBJ2-5	TRBD2	CASSRAPSGTQETQYF	TGTGCCAGCAGCCGCGCCCCTAGCGGGACTCAAGAGACCCAGTACTTC
TRBV4-2	-	TRBJ1-2	-	CASSPNPWETRLNYGYTF	TGTGCCAGCAGCCCGAACCCTTGGGAGACACGGCTTAACTATGGCTACACCTTC
TRBV5-5	-	TRBJ1-3	-	CASSPLVRPGNTIYF	TGTGCCAGCAGCCCCCTAGTGCGGCCTGGAAACACCATATATTTT
TRBV20-1	-	TRBJ1-2	-	CSVFRNYGYTF	TGCAGTGTGTTCCGTAACTATGGCTACACCTTC
TRBV7-9	-	TRBJ2-5	TRBD1	CASSPAGTGESRTQYF	TGTGCCAGCAGCCCAGCAGGGACAGGGGAATCGAGGACCCAGTACTTC
TRBV19	-	TRBJ1-1	-	CASTPGVNTEAFF	TGTGCCAGTACCCCTGGGGTGAACACTGAAGCTTTCTTT
TRBV12-3/TRBV12-4	-	TRBJ2-5	-	CASSRQAQETQYF	TGTGCCAGCAGCCGTCAGGCCCAAGAGACCCAGTACTTC
TRBV11-3	few	TRBJ1-1	-	CASSPSMNTEAFF	TGTGCCAGCAGCCCGAGTATGAACACTGAAGCTTTCTTT
TRBV13	-	TRBJ1-1	-	CASSLDLAFF	TGTGCCAGCAGCTTAGATCTAGCTTTCTTT
TRBV5-1	-	TRBJ1-1	-	CASSEGGSPEAFF	TGCGCCAGCAGCGAGGGGGGCAGCCCTGAAGCTTTCTTT
TRBV5-1	once	TRBJ2-5	-	CASSPEETQYF	TGCGCCAGCAGCCCTGAAGAGACCCAGTACTTC
TRBV24-1	-	TRBJ2-4	-	CATSDSLSGPRRKYF	TGTGCCACCAGTGATTCCCTTTCCGGGCCCAGAAGGAAGTACTTC